The 18 T cell receptor beta chains in this list originate from one sample, sequenced in a study of shared clonotypes between healthy human individuals. Here immunoSEQ multiplex PCR was the method, and the copy in TCRdb shows in-frame clones only, minus some. This sample has 2 million to 3 million clones, with roughly 93% found just once. The sequenced sample consisted of naive CD4+ T cells from PBMCs. Specified subset: CD45RA+ positively selected. The receptors come from a man aged 18-30 years in good health. Some clones in this sample may be carry-over from other donors' samples.

The sample holds a few counts of this clone. The gene calls are TRBV28 and TRBJ1-1; 7 bases are shared with TRBD1. There are 13 residues in the CDR3. Unmatched junction bases numbered 7, after V lost 7 bases and J lost 5 bases. The germline gives CDR1 MDHEN, CDR2 SYDVKM. The CDR3 DNA is TGTGCCAGCATCAAATCAGGGGGAACTGAAGCTTTCTTT. Amino acids: CASIKSGGTEAFF.

This clone came up once. The chain couples TRBV5-1 to TRBJ1-1, with D maybe TRBD1 (5 bases). The CDR3 loop spans 14 amino acids. V was trimmed by 5 bases and J by 4 bases, leaving 15 bases between them. Germline loops: CDR1 SGHRS, CDR2 YFSETQ. The CDR3 loop is CASSTQSGSTEAFF. DNA of the CDR3: TGCGCCAGCAGTACCCAATCAGGGAGCACTGAAGCTTTCTTT.

The chain couples TRBV19 to TRBJ2-3; 7 bases fit TRBD1. This CDR3 has 16 amino acids. In germline, CDR1 is LNHDA, CDR2 SQIVND (reference sequence). The V and J ends lost 6 bases and 8 bases, in that order; junction bases with no gene match: 17. CDR3 protein: CASSSSGTADLSTQYF. CDR3 bases: TGTGCCAGTAGCTCCTCCGGGACAGCCGACCTAAGTACGCAGTATTTT. Based on the CDR3 plus reference TRBV19 and TRBJ2-3, the full variable domain is DGGITQSPKYLFRKEGQNVTLSCEQNLNHDAMYWYRQDPGQGLRLIYYSQIVNDFQKGDIAEGYSVSREKKESFPLTVTSAQKNPTAFYLCASSSSGTADLSTQYFGPGTRLTVL.

The J gene is TRBJ2-7, the V gene TRBV7-9, with D perhaps given as TRBD1 or TRBD2 (5 bases each). Germline lookup yields CDR1 SEHNR and CDR2 FQNEAQ (reference sequence). This CDR3 spans 14 amino acids. Trimming left V 1 base short and J 2 bases short, with 9 bases between. The CDR3, as DNA: TGTGCCAGCAGCTTAGATGGGGGACCCTACGAGCAGTACTTC. Translated, it gives CASSLDGGPYEQYF.

In this sample, this clone turned up a few times. This chain links TRBV28 with TRBJ1-5, with 7 bases fitting TRBD1. The CDR3 is 14 residues long. Germline lookup yields CDR1 MDHEN and CDR2 SYDVKM. With V trimmed by 8 bases and J by 6 bases, 10 bases remained unmatched. The CDR3: CASGQPGGLQPQHF. The CDR3 DNA reads TGTGCCAGCGGTCAACCAGGGGGTCTTCAGCCCCAGCATTTT.

V usage is TRBV7-9 and J usage is TRBJ1-1; the D gene is possibly TRBD1 (5 bases). The CDR3 runs 15 residues. The germline V gene has CDR1 SEHNR and CDR2 FQNEAQ (reference sequence). The ends were cut back, 0 bases at V and 1 base at J, with 9 bases in the middle. This chain's CDR3 is CASSLALTGNTEAFF. The CDR3 DNA is TGTGCCAGCAGCTTAGCGCTTACAGGGAACACTGAAGCTTTCTTT.

The rearrangement links TRBV7-2 to TRBJ2-5; D remains ambiguous. This CDR3 has 14 amino acids. Trimming removed 1 base at V and 4 bases at J, with 10 bases between. CDR1 and CDR2 from the germline V gene are SGHTA and FQGNSA. CDR3 nucleotides: TGTGCCAGCAGCTTAGATAGCAGGTTAGAGACCCAGTACTTC. This gives the protein CASSLDSRLETQYF.

This clone was counted a single time. The chain is built from TRBV4-1 and TRBJ1-5, with TRBD1 matching 8 bases. Germline V lookup: CDR1 MGHRA, CDR2 YSYEKL. V lost 4 bases, J lost 6 bases, and 5 bases stayed unmatched. The CDR3 runs 14 residues. CDR3 sequence: CASSPGTGGQPQHF. In nucleotides, the CDR3 is TGCGCCAGCAGCCCCGGGACAGGAGGTCAGCCCCAGCATTTT.

The genes are TRBV9 and TRBJ1-1; 7 bases match TRBD1. After removal of 4 bases from V and 5 bases from J, the junction contained 5 bases not matched to a gene. CDR1 is SGDLS and CDR2 is YYNGEE in the germline V gene. This CDR3 is built from 13 residues. The CDR3 DNA reads as TGTGCCAGCAGCTCAGGGGGAGGGACTGAAGCTTTCTTT. Translating gives CASSSGGGTEAFF.

The V and J genes are TRBV2 and TRBJ2-3, with a possible D match to TRBD1 (5 bases). V dropped 5 bases and J dropped 1 base, with 10 bases sitting between them. This CDR3 is 14 amino acids long. Per germline, CDR1 SNHLY and CDR2 FYNNEI. The CDR3 region is CASSLQGGTDTQYF. CDR3 nucleotide sequence: TGTGCCAGCAGTTTGCAGGGCGGCACAGATACGCAGTATTTT.

This clone is a singleton in its sample. This chain uses TRBV28 with TRBJ2-2; 11 nucleotides match TRBD2. V shed 5 bases and J 9 bases; nucleotides not matched to a gene: 11. Germline assignment: CDR1 MDHEN and CDR2 SYDVKM. The CDR3 totals 16 residues. The CDR3 sequence is CASSLGLAGLVRELFF. The CDR3 DNA reads as TGTGCCAGCAGTCTCGGACTAGCGGGCCTAGTACGGGAGCTGTTTTTT.

Regarding this clone: Other nucleotide sequences from this sample produce the same CDR3. The gene calls are TRBV9 and TRBJ2-3, with a possible D match to TRBD1 (6 bases). This CDR3 comprises 14 residues. Germline V CDR1 and CDR2: SGDLS, YYNGEE. With 0 bases removed from V and 1 base from J, the gap between germline ends came to 6 bases. The CDR3 DNA reads TGTGCCAGCAGCGTAGGACAGGGCACAGATACGCAGTATTTT. Translating gives CASSVGQGTDTQYF.

Regarding this clone: The sample contains more than one DNA sequence encoding this CDR3. V gene TRBV2 combines with J gene TRBJ1-5; TRBD1 matches 10 bases. Germline lookup yields CDR1 SNHLY and CDR2 FYNNEI. With V trimmed by 8 bases and J by 4 bases, 2 bases remained unmatched. This CDR3 comprises 13 residues. The CDR3, as DNA: TGTGCCAGCGGACAGGGGGTTAATCAGCCCCAGCATTTT. This translates into CASGQGVNQPQHF. Full variable domain (missing parts from reference TRBV2 and TRBJ1-5): EPEVTQTPSHQVTQMGQEVILRCVPISNHLYFYWYRQILGQKVEFLVSFYNNEISEKSEIFDDQFSVERPDGSNFTLKIRSTKLEDSAMYFCASGQGVNQPQHFGDGTRLSIL.

The rearrangement uses TRBV29-1 and TRBJ2-3, with D possibly being TRBD1 or TRBD2 (5 bases each). CDR3 length: 15 amino acids. Germline loops: CDR1 SQVTM, CDR2 ANQGSEA. Trimming cost V 7 bases and J 0 bases, with 17 bases left between them. CDR3 DNA sequence: TGCAGCGCCCGGCCGGGGCTGCAGAGCACAGATACGCAGTATTTT. Translating it yields CSARPGLQSTDTQYF.

This clone was detected only once. The rearrangement joins TRBV27 to TRBJ1-1, with no clear D. Germline CDR1 reads MNHEY; CDR2 reads SMNVEV (reference sequence). V was clipped by 3 bases and J by 2 bases, with 16 bases between them. CDR3 length: 16 residues. This chain's CDR3 is CASSFGRQRINTEAFF. The CDR3 nucleotides read TGTGCCAGCAGTTTCGGACGGCAACGCATCAACACTGAAGCTTTCTTT.

The V gene is TRBV27, the J gene TRBJ1-5; no clear D gene. Trimming removed 6 bases from V and 8 bases from J, with 20 bases in between. Germline-derived CDR1 and CDR2 are MNHEY and SMNVEV (reference sequence). The CDR3 covers 15 residues. The CDR3 loop is CASSPGFFPEEPQHF. CDR3 DNA: TGTGCCAGCAGCCCGGGGTTCTTTCCCGAGGAGCCCCAGCATTTT.

As for this clone: Different DNA sequences within this sample yield the same CDR3. The genes are TRBV18 and TRBJ1-2; unclear D gene. The CDR3 is made up of 13 amino acids. Deletions cut 4 bases from V and 0 bases from J, with 6 bases between. Per the germline V gene, CDR1 is KGHSH and CDR2 is LQKENI. DNA for the CDR3: TGTGCCAGCTCACAGGGATCTAACTATGGCTACACCTTC. Protein sequence: CASSQGSNYGYTF.

The V call is TRBV15, the J call TRBJ1-1, with 9 bases matching TRBD1. Germline values: CDR1 LNHNV, CDR2 YYDKDF (reference sequence). The CDR3 runs to 12 residues. V lost 5 bases and J lost 10; bases outside the gene matches: 5. CDR3 coding DNA: TGTGCCACCAGCTCGACAGGGGGAGTAGCTTTCTTT. It yields the protein CATSSTGGVAFF. Full variable domain (remainder filled in from reference TRBV15 and TRBJ1-1): DAMVIQNPRYQVTQFGKPVTLSCSQTLNHNVMYWYQQKSSQAPKLLFHYYDKDFNNEADTPDNFQSRRPNTSFCFLDIRSPGLGDTAMYLCATSSTGGVAFFGQGTRLTVV.